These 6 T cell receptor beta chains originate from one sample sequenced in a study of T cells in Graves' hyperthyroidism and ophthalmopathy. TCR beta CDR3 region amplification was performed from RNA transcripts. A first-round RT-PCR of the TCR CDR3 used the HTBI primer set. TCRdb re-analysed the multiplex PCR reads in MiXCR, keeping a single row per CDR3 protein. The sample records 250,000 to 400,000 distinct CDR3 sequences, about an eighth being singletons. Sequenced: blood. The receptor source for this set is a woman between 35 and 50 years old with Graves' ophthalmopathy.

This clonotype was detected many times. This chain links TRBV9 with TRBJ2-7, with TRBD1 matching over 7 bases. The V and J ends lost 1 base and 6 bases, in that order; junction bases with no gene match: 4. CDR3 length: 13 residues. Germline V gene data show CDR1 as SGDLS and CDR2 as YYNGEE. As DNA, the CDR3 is TGTGCCAGCAGCGTAAACACAGGGGTCGAGCAGTACTTC. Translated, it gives CASSVNTGVEQYF.

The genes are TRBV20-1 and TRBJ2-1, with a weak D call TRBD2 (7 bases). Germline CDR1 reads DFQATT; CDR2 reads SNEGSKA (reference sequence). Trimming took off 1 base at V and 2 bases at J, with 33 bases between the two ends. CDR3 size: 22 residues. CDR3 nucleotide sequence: TGCAGTGCTAGAGCTTATCCCCTTCCTGGGGGGCCTAGCGGATCGACCTACAATGAGCAGTTCTTC. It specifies CSARAYPLPGGPSGSTYNEQFF.

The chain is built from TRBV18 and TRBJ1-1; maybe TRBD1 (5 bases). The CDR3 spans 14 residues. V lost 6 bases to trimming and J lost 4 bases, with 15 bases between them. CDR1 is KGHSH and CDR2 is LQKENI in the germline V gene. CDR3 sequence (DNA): TGTGCCAGCTCCAAAAATTCGGGGGGCACTGAAGCTTTCTTT. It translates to CASSKNSGGTEAFF.

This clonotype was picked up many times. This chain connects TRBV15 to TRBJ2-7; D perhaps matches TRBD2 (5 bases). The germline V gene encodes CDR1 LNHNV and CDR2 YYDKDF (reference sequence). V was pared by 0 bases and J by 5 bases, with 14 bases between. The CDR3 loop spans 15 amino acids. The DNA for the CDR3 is TGTGCCACCAGCAGAGATGGGGTAGCGAGCGACGAGCAGTACTTC. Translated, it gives CATSRDGVASDEQYF.

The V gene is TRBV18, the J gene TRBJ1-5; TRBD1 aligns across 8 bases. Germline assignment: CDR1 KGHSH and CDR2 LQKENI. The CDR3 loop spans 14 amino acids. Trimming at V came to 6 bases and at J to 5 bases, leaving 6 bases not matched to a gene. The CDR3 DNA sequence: TGTGCCAGCTCGAAAACAGGGGGAGATCAGCCCCAGCATTTT. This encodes CASSKTGGDQPQHF.

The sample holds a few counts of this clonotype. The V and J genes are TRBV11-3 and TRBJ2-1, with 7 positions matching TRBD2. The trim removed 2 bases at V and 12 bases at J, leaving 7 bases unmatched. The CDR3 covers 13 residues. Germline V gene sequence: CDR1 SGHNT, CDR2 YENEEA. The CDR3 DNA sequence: TGTGCCAGCAGCTTACGCCCAGGACTAGGGCAGTTCTTC. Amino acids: CASSLRPGLGQFF.